This entry lists 8 T cell receptor beta chains sequenced from one sample in a study of beta chain features in type 1 diabetes. Expressed TCRB transcripts were sequenced because the entire RNA isolate underwent reverse transcription. Produced via immunoSEQ multiplex PCR; TCRdb's table is partial and in-frame only. The table includes a few hundred thousand clones, around 10% detected once. Whole-study findings and limits: People with Type 1 diabetes carried modestly yet significantly shorter TCRB CDR3s in all four CD4+ subsets.

No antigen is known for these receptors. The sequencing sample was made of central memory CD4+ T cells from blood. The receptors stem from a man aged 25 to 45 with type 1 diabetes.

This clone was seen only a few times. The chain recombines TRBV27 with TRBJ2-7, with 7 nucleotides matching TRBD2. V lost 2 bases and J lost 3; bases outside the gene matches: 4. The germline gives CDR1 MNHEY, CDR2 SMNVEV (reference sequence). The CDR3 sequence is 14 residues long. Here the CDR3 reads CASSLTREVYEQYF. CDR3 DNA: TGTGCCAGCAGTTTAACCCGGGAGGTCTACGAGCAGTACTTC.

This chain links TRBV10-3 with TRBJ2-3; TRBD1 matches at 9 bases. Germline assignment: CDR1 ENHRY and CDR2 SYGVKD. The CDR3 has 12 residues. Trimming took 11 bases from V and 5 from J; bases not matched to a gene: 5. CDR3: CAYRGLGDTQYF. Written as DNA, the CDR3 is TGTGCCTACAGGGGGCTCGGAGATACGCAGTATTTT.

The chain links TRBV6-5 to TRBJ2-7; no clear D. Per the germline V gene, CDR1 is MNHEY and CDR2 is SVGAGI. The length of the CDR3 is 14 residues. Trimming left V 5 bases short and J 3 bases short, with 14 bases between. CDR3 protein: CASSPRPEFYEQYF. In DNA, the CDR3 is TGTGCCAGCAGTCCACGACCGGAATTCTACGAGCAGTACTTC.

This clone has a handful of counts. This chain links TRBV5-1 with TRBJ2-7; D possibly corresponds to TRBD1 (6 bases). In germline, CDR1 is SGHRS, CDR2 YFSETQ. CDR3 length: 14 residues. Trimming removed 0 bases from V and 3 bases from J, with 10 bases in between. CDR3 nucleotide sequence: TGCGCCAGCAGCTTGGGCGTAGGGGGCTACGAGCAGTACTTC. Its translation is CASSLGVGGYEQYF.

This chain uses TRBV19 with TRBJ2-3; D unresolved. The germline V gene has CDR1 LNHDA and CDR2 SQIVND (reference sequence). V dropped 11 bases and J dropped 2 bases, with 8 bases sitting between them. The CDR3 runs to 11 residues. The CDR3 sequence: CASRNTDTQYF. CDR3 nucleotide sequence: TGTGCCTCGAGAAACACAGATACGCAGTATTTT.

There are a few counts of this clone. At one of its ends the junction is not consistent with the germline gene, which may arise from a read error. The gene calls are TRBV6-5 and TRBJ1-2, with D possibly TRBD1 on 6 matching bases. This CDR3 has 13 amino acids. Germline loops: CDR1 MNHEY, CDR2 SVGAGI. CDR3 sequence (DNA): TGTGCCATCAGTGAACAGGGAGGCTATGGCTACACCTTC. Translation: CAISEQGGYGYTF.

This chain joins TRBV6-6 and TRBJ2-1; 9 bases are shared with TRBD2. With 10 bases clipped from V and 6 bases from J, the junction kept 10 bases outside the gene matches. The germline CDR1 and CDR2 sequences are MNHNY and SVGAGI (reference sequence). There are 14 residues in the CDR3. CDR3: CAIRGLASSNEQFF. DNA of the CDR3: TGTGCCATCAGAGGACTAGCGTCATCCAATGAGCAGTTCTTC.

This clone was observed a few times. The chain joins TRBV7-2 to TRBJ2-1, with 8 positions matching TRBD2. CDR1 SGHTA and CDR2 FQGNSA come from the germline V gene. The CDR3 covers 17 residues. The junction had 9 bases not matched to a gene; V was cut back by 5 bases and J by 0 bases. As DNA, the CDR3 is TGTGCCAGCAGCCAAGAACCGGGGGGGAGCTCCTACAATGAGCAGTTCTTC. Protein: CASSQEPGGSSYNEQFF.